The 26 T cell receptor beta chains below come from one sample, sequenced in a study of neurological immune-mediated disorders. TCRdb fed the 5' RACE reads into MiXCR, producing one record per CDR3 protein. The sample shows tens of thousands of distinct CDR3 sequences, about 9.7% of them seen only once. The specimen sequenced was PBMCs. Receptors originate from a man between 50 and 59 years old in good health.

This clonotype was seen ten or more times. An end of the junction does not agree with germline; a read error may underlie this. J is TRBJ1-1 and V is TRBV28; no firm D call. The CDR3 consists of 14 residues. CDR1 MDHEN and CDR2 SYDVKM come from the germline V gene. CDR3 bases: TGTGTCAGCAGCCCCCGGAGGTATGGTCTTGAAGCTTTCTTT. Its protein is CVSSPRRYGLEAFF.

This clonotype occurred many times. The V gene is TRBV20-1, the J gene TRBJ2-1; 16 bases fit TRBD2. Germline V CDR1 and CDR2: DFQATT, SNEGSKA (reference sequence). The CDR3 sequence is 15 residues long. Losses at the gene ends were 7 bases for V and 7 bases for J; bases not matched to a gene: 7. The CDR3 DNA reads TGCAGTGTCGGGACTAGCGGGAGGGCAAGGAATGAGCAGTTCTTC. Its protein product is CSVGTSGRARNEQFF.

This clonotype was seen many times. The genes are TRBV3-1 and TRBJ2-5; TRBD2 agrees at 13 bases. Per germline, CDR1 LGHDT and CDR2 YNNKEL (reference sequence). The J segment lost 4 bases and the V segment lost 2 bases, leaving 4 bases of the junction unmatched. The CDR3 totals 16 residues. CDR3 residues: CASSQRTSGGGETQYF. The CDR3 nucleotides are TGTGCCAGCAGCCAAAGGACTAGCGGGGGAGGAGAGACCCAGTACTTC.

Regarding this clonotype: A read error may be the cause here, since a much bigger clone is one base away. CDR3 protein: CASSYYGADQYF. The DNA of the CDR3 is TGTGCCAGCAGTTACTATGGGGCCGATCAGTACTTC. The rearrangement links TRBV6-2 or TRBV6-3 to TRBJ2-7; TRBD1 is a possible D gene (5 bases). In germline, CDR1 is MNHEY, CDR2 SVGEGT. The CDR3 has 12 residues. V lost 1 base to trimming and J lost 10 bases, with 11 bases between them.

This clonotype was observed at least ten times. The CDR3 is CASTPRGSYNSPLHF. Here the CDR3 DNA reads TGTGCCAGCACCCCACGGGGATCCTATAATTCACCCCTCCACTTT. The chain has TRBV28 and TRBJ1-6; no clear D. With 7 bases removed from V and 1 base from J, the gap between germline ends came to 11 bases. This CDR3 comprises 15 residues. CDR1 is MDHEN, CDR2 SYDVKM, per germline. The full variable domain, completed using reference TRBV28 and TRBJ1-6, is DVKVTQSSRYLVKRTGEKVFLECVQDMDHENMFWYRQDPGLGLRLIYFSYDVKMKEKGDIPEGYSVSREKKERFSLILESASTNQTSMYLCASTPRGSYNSPLHFGNGTRLTVT.

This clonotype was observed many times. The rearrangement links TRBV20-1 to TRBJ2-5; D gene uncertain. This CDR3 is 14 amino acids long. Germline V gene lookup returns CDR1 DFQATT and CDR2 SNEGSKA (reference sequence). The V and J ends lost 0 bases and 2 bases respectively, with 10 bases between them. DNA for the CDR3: TGCAGTGCTAGAGATACCCAGACACAAGAGACCCAGTACTTC. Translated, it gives CSARDTQTQETQYF.

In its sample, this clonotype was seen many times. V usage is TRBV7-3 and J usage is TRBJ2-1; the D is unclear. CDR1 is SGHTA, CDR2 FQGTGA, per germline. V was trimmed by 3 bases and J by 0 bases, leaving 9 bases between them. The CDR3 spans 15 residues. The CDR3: CASSFTKGSYNEQFF. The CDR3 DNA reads TGTGCCAGCAGCTTTACAAAAGGCTCCTACAATGAGCAGTTCTTC.

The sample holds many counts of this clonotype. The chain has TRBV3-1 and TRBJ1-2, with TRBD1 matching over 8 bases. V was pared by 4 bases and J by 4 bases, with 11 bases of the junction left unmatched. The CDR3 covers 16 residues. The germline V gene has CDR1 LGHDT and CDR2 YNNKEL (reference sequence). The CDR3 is CASSRNSGGDGYGYTF. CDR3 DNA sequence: TGTGCCAGCAGCCGAAACTCAGGGGGCGACGGCTATGGCTACACCTTC.

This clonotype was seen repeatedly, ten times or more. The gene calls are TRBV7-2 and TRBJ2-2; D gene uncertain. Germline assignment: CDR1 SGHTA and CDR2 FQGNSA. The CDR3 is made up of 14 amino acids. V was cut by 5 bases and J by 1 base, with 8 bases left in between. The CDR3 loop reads CASSGFWNTGELFF. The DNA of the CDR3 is TGTGCCAGCAGCGGGTTTTGGAACACCGGGGAGCTGTTTTTT.

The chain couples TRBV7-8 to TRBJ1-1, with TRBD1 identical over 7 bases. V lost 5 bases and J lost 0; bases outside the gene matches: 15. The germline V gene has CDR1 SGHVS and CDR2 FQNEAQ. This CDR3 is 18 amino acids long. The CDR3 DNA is TGTGCCAGCAGCCGAATTAGACAGGGTACTTTCCTGAACACTGAAGCTTTCTTT. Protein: CASSRIRQGTFLNTEAFF. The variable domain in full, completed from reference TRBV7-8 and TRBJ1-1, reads GAGVSQSPRYKVAKRGQDVALRCDPISGHVSLFWYQQALGQGPEFLTYFQNEAQLDKSGLPSDRFFAERPEGSVSTLKIQRTQQEDSAVYLCASSRIRQGTFLNTEAFFGQGTRLTVV.

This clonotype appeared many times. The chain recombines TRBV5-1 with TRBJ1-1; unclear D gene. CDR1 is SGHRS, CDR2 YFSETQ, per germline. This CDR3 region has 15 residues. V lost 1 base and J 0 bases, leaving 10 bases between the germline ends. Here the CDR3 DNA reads TGCGCCAGCAGCTTGAGTGAGGTAATGAACACTGAAGCTTTCTTT. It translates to CASSLSEVMNTEAFF.

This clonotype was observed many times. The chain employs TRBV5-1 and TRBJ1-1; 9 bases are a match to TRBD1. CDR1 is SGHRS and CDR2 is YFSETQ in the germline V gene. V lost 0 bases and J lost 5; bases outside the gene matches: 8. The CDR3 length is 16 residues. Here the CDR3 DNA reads TGCGCCAGCAGCTTGGCACCGGGACAGGGAATAACTGAAGCTTTCTTT. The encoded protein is CASSLAPGQGITEAFF.

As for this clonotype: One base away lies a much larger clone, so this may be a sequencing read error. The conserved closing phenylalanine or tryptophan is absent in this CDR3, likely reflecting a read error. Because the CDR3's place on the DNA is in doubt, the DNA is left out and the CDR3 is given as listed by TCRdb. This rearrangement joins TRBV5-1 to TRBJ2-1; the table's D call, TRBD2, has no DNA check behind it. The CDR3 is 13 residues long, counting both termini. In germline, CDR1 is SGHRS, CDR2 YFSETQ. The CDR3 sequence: CASSPGLAGVGTL.

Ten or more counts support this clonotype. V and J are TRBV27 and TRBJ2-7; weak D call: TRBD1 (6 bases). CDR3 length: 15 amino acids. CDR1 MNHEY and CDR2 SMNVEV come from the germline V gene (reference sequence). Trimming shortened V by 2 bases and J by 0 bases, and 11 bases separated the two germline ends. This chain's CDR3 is CASSLTGHSSYEQYF. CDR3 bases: TGTGCCAGCAGTTTAACGGGACATAGCTCCTACGAGCAGTACTTC.

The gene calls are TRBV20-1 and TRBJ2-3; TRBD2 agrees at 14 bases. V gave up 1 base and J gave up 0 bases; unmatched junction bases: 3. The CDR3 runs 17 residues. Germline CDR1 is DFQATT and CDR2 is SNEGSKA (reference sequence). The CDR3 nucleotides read TGCAGTGCTAGAGGACTAGCGGGAGGGCCGAGCACAGATACGCAGTATTTT. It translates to CSARGLAGGPSTDTQYF.

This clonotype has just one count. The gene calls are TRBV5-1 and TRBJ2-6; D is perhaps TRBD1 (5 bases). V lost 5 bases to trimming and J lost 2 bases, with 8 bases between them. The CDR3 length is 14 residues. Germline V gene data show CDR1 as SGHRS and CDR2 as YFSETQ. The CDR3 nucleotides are TGCGCCAGCAGGACAGTGGCTGGGGCCAACGTCCTGACTTTC. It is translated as CASRTVAGANVLTF.

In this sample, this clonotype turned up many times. For the CDR3, the DNA is TGTGCCATCAGTGGGGGCAACAATGAGCAGTTCTTC. This gives the protein CAISGGNNEQFF. V gene TRBV10-3 combines with J gene TRBJ2-1, with D possibly TRBD1 on 5 matching bases. Between the trimmed V and J ends, which lost 4 bases and 5 bases, there was a span of 6 bases. Germline V CDR1 and CDR2: ENHRY, SYGVKD. CDR3 length: 12 amino acids.

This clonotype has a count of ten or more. CDR3 DNA sequence: TGTGCCAGCAGTCAGAGCGGGAGGGAGTACGAGCAGTACTTC. It is translated as CASSQSGREYEQYF. The rearrangement links TRBV28 to TRBJ2-7, with 10 bases matching TRBD2. The J segment lost 4 bases and the V segment lost 5 bases, leaving 5 bases of the junction unmatched. Germline V gene sequence: CDR1 MDHEN, CDR2 SYDVKM. This CDR3 contains 14 residues.

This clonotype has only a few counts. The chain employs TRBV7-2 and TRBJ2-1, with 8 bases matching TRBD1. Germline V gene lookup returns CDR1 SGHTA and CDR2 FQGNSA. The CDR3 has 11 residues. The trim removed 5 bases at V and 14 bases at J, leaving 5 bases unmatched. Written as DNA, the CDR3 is TGTGCCAGCAGCCCGACAGGGGAGGAGTTCTTC. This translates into CASSPTGEEFF.

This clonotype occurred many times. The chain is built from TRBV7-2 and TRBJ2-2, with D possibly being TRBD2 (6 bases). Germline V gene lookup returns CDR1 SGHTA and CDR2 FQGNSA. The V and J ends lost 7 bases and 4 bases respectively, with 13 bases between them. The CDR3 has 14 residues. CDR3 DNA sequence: TGTGCCAGCATCCAAGGGACTCGCACCGGGGAGCTGTTTTTT. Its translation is CASIQGTRTGELFF.

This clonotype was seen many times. The CDR3 loop is CASSLRQPPYGYTF. CDR3 in DNA: TGTGCCAGCAGTCTAAGACAGCCCCCTTATGGCTACACCTTC. The chain uses TRBV28 and TRBJ1-2; D possibly corresponds to TRBD1 (5 bases). Germline V gene lookup returns CDR1 MDHEN and CDR2 SYDVKM. This CDR3 has 14 amino acids. Trimming cost V 5 bases and J 5 bases, with 15 bases left between them.

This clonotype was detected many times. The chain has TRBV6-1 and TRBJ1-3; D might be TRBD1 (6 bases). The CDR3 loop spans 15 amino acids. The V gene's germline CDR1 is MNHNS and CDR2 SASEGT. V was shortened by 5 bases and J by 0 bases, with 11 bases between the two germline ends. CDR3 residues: CASSPGTSSGNTIYF. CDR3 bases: TGTGCCAGCAGTCCCGGGACAAGCTCTGGAAACACCATATATTTT.

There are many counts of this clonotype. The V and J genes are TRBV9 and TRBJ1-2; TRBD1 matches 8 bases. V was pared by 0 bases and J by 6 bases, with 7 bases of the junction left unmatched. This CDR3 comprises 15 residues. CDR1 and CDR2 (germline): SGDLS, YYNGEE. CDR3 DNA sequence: TGTGCCAGCAGCGTAGATCCAGGGGGCGGCAATGGCTACACCTTC. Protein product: CASSVDPGGGNGYTF.

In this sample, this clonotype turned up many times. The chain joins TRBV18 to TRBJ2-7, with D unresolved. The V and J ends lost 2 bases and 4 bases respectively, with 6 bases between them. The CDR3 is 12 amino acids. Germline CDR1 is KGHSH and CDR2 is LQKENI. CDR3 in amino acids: CASSPKGYEQYF. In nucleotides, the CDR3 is TGTGCCAGCTCACCAAAAGGGTACGAGCAGTACTTC.

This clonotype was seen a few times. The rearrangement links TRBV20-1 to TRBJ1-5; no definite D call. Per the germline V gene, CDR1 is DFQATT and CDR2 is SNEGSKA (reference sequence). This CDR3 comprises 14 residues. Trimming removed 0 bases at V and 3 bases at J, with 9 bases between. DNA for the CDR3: TGCAGTGCTAGAGATCGGGTCCACAATCAGCCCCAGCATTTT. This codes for CSARDRVHNQPQHF.

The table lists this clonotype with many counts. The chain's CDR3 is CASSLSGTVTDTQYF. The CDR3 DNA follows: TGTGCCAGCAGCCTTAGCGGGACAGTCACAGATACGCAGTATTTT. The chain couples TRBV7-8 to TRBJ2-3; D is perhaps TRBD2 (8 bases). The V end was cut by 5 bases, the J end by 2 bases, with 14 bases between. The CDR3 is 15 residues long. The germline gives CDR1 SGHVS, CDR2 FQNEAQ.